This T cell receptor (beta chain) was obtained from a study of vaccination and CD4 T cells after COVID-19 (dated by TCRdb to between 2021 and 2023). A note on the overall study: Convalescent patients had a positive SARS-CoV-2 result on nasal swab PCR, and of these patients, 8 or 9 had mild disease and one had severe disease. Two doses of either the Pfizer-BioNTech BNT162b2 vaccine (n=8) or the Moderna mRNA-1273 vaccine (n=2) were administered to participants. Post-COVID blood samples were collected from convalescent patients a median of around 96 days after diagnosis, with a range of roughly 30 to 170 days. The spike-specific CD4+ TCR repertoire was compared before and after mRNA vaccination in ten to eleven COVID-19 convalescent patients and 4 infection-naive healthy vaccine recipients. Control cultures received a CEFX viral epitope pool as the positive control, an HIV-1 Nef peptide pool as the negative control, or no peptide. The time from the second vaccine dose to post-vaccine blood sampling had a median of approximately 72 days and ranged from about 14 to 250 days. Culture stimuli were overlapping spike peptide pools from SARS-CoV-2 and from the common cold coronaviruses HCoV-NL63, HCoV-OC43 and HCoV-229E. The convalescent cohort included six males and four females, with two Hispanic individuals, seven Caucasians, two Asians and one multiracial person. General study outcomes and caveats: Relatively few convalescent patients were included in the study, and early timepoints after natural infection were not analyzed. Of the vaccine-specific clones in convalescent patients, 304 of 307, or nearly all, reacted only to SARS-CoV-2 spike and did not cross-react with common cold coronaviruses. Among the post-vaccine SARS-CoV-2-reactive clones in convalescent patients, a median around 86% showed up only after vaccination, which suggests vaccine-specific priming. The median count of SARS-CoV-2-reactive clonotypes went up from roughly 21 after infection to about 41 after vaccination, although the change was not significant.

Trimming costs V 6 bases and J 8 bases, and their ends lie 13 bases apart. Taken from cysteine to phenylalanine, the CDR3 has 12 residues. Solely the CDR3 DNA is kept, with 36 bases framed from the first base. From the germline V gene (reference sequence), CDR1 is MNHEY and CDR2 is SMNVEV. The library came from PCR. DNA from cultured CD4+ T cells was subjected to TCR sequencing with the Oncomine TCR Beta short-read assay at the Johns Hopkins FTIC core. Genomic DNA was extracted from the cultured CD4+ T cells with the QIAamp micro DNA kit. Oncomine TCR Beta libraries from cultured CD4+ T cells were pooled using unique dual indexes and sequenced on an Illumina iSeq 100. As for the authors' bioinformatics: Non-productive sequences were filtered out, and CDR3s that did not start with C, did not end with F or W, or were shorter than 7 amino acids were discarded. Antigen-specific clonotypes were identified with the MANAFEST web application by comparing peptide-stimulated wells with reference and other culture wells. An FDR below 0.05, an odds ratio above 5, and a productive frequency above 0.1% in at least two of three replicate wells were required for clones to be considered positive. Cross-reactive clonotypes were defined as significantly expanded in both SARS-CoV-2 spike wells and at least one common cold coronavirus spike condition. Similarity between CDR3 sequences was evaluated in R version 3.6.1 using Levenshtein distances (stringdist) and unrooted phylogenetic trees (ape). TCRdb redid the processing of the public reads, applying fastp at Q25 and MiXCR, and retained in-frame beta chains. CDR3 protein duplicates are merged, each entry listing the most common genes and DNA. Here the V and J calls rest on TCRdb's processing, not on the authors' analysis. For this sample the table gives 9,500 to 13,000 distinct CDR3 sequences, of which around 77% were detected only once. Approximately 20% of the sample is taken by the ten largest.

Of note for this clonotype: Its antigen target is currently unknown. No quality values exist for individual bases; no much larger clone is one base distant.

The treatment or condition label, as the study defines it: approximately 9-day PBMC culture with coronavirus spike peptide pools or control peptides (ViraFEST assay). The study used the ViraFEST assay, which expanded antigen-specific T cells with peptide pools and then identified expanded clonotypes by TCR sequencing. The positive SARS-CoV-2 PCR tests of the convalescent patients were dated from March to December 2020, before the Alpha, Beta and Delta variants emerged in the United States. PBMCs were cultured at approximately 2 million per well in IMDM supplemented with approximately 5.3% human AB serum and about 10 IU/ml IL-2, with about 11 ug/ml peptide pools added. Half of the culture medium was replaced with fresh IL-2-containing medium on days 3 and 7. After 10 to 11 days of culture, CD4+ T cells were isolated by negative selection using the EasySep CD4+ T cell isolation kit. Ficoll-Paque Plus gradient centrifugation was used to isolate PBMCs from whole blood, and the isolated PBMCs were then either used fresh or cryopreserved at -140C. In general, triplicate wells were set up for every culture condition.

Sequencing used CD4+ T cells from blood, cultured in vitro. The V and J genes are TRBV27 and TRBJ1-1; the D gene lacks a confident call. This receptor was identified in a human donor who had recovered from COVID-19. The CDR3 region has the sequence CASSPASFEAFF. The sequenced DNA is TGTGCCAGCAGCCCCGCGTCGTTCGAAGCTTTCTTT.